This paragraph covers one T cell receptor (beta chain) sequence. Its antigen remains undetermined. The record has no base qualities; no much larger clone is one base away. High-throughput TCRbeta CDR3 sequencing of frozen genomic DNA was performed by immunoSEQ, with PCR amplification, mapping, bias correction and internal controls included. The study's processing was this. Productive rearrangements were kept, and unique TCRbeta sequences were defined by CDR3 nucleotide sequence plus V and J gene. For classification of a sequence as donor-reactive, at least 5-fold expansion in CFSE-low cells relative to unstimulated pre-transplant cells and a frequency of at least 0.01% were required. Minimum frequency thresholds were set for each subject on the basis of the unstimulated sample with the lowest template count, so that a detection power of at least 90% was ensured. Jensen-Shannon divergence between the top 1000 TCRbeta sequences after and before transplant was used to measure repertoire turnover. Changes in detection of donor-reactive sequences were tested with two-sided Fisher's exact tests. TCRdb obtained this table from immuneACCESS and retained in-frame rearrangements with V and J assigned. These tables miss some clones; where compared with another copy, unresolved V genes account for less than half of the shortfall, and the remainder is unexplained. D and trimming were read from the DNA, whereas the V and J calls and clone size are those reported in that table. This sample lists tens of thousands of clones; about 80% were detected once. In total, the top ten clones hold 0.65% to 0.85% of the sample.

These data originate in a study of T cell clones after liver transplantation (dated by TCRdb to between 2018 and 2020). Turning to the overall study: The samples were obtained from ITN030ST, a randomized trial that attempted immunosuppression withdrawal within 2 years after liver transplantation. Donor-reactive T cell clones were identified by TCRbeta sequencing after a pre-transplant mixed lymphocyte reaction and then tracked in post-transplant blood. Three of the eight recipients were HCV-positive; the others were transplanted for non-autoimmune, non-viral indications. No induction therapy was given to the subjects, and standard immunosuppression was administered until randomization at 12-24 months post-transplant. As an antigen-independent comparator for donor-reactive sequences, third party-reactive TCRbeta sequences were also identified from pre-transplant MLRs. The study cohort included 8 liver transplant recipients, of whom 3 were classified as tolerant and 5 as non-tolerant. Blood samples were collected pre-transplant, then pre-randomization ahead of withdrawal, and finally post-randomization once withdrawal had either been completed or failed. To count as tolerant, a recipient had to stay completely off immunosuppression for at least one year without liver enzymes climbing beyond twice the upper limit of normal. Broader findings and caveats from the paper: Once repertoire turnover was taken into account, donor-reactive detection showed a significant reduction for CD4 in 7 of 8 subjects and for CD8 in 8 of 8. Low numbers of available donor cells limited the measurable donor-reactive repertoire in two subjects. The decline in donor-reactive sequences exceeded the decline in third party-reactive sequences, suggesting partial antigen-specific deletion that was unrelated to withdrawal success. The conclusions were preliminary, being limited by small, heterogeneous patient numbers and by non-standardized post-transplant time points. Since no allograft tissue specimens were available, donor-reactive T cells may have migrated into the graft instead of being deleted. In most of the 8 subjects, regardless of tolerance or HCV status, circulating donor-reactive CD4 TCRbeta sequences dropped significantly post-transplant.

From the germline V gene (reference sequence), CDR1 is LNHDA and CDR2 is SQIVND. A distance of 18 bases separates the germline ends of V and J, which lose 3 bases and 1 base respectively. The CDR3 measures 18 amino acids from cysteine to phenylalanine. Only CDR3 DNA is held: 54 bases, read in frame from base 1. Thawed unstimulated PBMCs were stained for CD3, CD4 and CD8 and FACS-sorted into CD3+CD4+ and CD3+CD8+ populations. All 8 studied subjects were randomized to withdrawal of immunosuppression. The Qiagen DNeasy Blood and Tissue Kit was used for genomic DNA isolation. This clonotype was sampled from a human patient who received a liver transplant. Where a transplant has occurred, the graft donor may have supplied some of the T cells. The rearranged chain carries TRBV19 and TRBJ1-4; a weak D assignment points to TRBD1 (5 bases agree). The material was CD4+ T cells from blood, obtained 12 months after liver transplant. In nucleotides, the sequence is TGTGCCAGTAGTATTGGCCCCGGCAGGGAAGGAACTAATGAAAAACTGTTTTTT. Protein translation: CASSIGPGREGTNEKLFF.